These 10 T cell receptor beta chains share one sample of origin, sequenced in a study of blood T cell repertoires in COVID-19. TCRdb's table, derived via immunoSEQ multiplex PCR, lists solely in-frame clones and lacks some. Counted here are approximately 230,000 clones, less than 85% occurring once; the ten biggest clones make up 4.9%. The sample was peripheral blood. The source of these receptors is a woman aged 80 or over with active or convalescent COVID-19.

CDR3 sequence reads: CASMSWASGDQETQYF. The CDR3 DNA follows: TGTGCCAGTATGTCATGGGCTAGCGGGGACCAAGAGACCCAGTACTTC. The genes are TRBV19 and TRBJ2-5, with TRBD2 identical over 9 bases. J lost 0 bases, V lost 7 bases, and 9 bases had no gene match. CDR3 length equals 16 residues. Germline V gene data show CDR1 as LNHDA and CDR2 as SQIVND (reference sequence).

This chain connects TRBV11-2 to TRBJ2-3, with a tentative D call TRBD2 (6 bases). The CDR3 covers 18 residues. Germline V gene sequence: CDR1 SGHAT, CDR2 FQNNGV. Trimming removed 5 bases from V and 2 bases from J, with 23 bases in between. This chain's CDR3 is CASSPAGFGGATTDTQYF. CDR3 in DNA: TGTGCCAGCAGCCCGGCCGGGTTTGGCGGGGCCACCACAGATACGCAGTATTTT.

This chain uses TRBV5-1 with TRBJ1-4; a weak D match, TRBD1 (6 bases). The CDR3 extends over 14 amino acids. V was clipped by 2 bases and J by 4 bases, with 9 bases between them. From germline, CDR1 is SGHRS and CDR2 YFSETQ. CDR3 protein: CASSLAGVNEKLFF. The DNA of the CDR3 is TGCGCCAGCAGCTTAGCAGGGGTTAATGAAAAACTGTTTTTT.

The rearrangement joins TRBV19 to TRBJ2-7; D is undetermined. The V gene's germline CDR1 is LNHDA and CDR2 SQIVND (reference sequence). Trimming took off 6 bases at V and 6 bases at J, with 18 bases between the two ends. The CDR3 covers 14 residues. The CDR3 protein is CASSTTPRVTEQYF. The CDR3 coding sequence is TGTGCCAGTAGCACGACTCCTCGGGTCACCGAGCAGTACTTC.

This clone showed up just once. V and J are TRBV5-1 and TRBJ2-1; no clear D. Germline V gives CDR1 SGHRS, CDR2 YFSETQ. CDR3 length: 14 residues. V was clipped by 0 bases and J by 6 bases, with 10 bases between them. CDR3 amino acids: CASSLGPQRNEQFF. As DNA, the CDR3 is TGCGCCAGCAGCTTGGGGCCCCAACGCAATGAGCAGTTCTTC.

This chain joins TRBV24-1 and TRBJ2-3; D is unresolved. This CDR3 is built from 14 residues. Germline V CDR1 and CDR2: KGHDR, SFDVKD. The V gene lost 4 bases and the J gene lost 2 bases, with 9 bases spanning the gap. The CDR3, as DNA: TGTGCCACCAGTGACGACATCTCCACAGATACGCAGTATTTT. Translated, it gives CATSDDISTDTQYF.

This clone was seen more than once but under ten times. J is TRBJ2-7 and V is TRBV5-5; D possibly corresponds to TRBD2 (6 bases). Germline V lookup: CDR1 SGHKS, CDR2 YYEKEE (reference sequence). The CDR3 is 15 residues long. Between the trimmed V and J ends, which lost 0 bases and 3 bases, there was a span of 13 bases. This chain's CDR3 is CASSLGAGSYYEQYF. CDR3 DNA sequence: TGTGCCAGCAGCTTGGGGGCGGGATCCTACTACGAGCAGTACTTC.

The chain combines TRBV19 with TRBJ1-5; 9 bases agree with TRBD1. CDR3 length: 13 residues. V gave up 6 bases and J gave up 7 bases; unmatched junction bases: 4. Looked up from germline, CDR1 is LNHDA and CDR2 is SQIVND (reference sequence). The CDR3 bases are TGTGCCAGTAGCTCGACAGGGGGACAGCCCCAGCATTTT. This gives the protein CASSSTGGQPQHF.

This chain connects TRBV11-1 to TRBJ1-1; D remains unclear. The germline V gene encodes CDR1 SGHAT and CDR2 FQDESV (reference sequence). The CDR3 loop spans 15 amino acids. Trimming removed 1 base from V and 11 bases from J, with 20 bases in between. The CDR3 region is CASSLVGYNARAAFF. In nucleotides, the CDR3 is TGTGCCAGCAGCTTAGTCGGGTATAATGCTCGCGCGGCTTTCTTT. The variable domain in full, completed from reference TRBV11-1 and TRBJ1-1, reads EAEVAQSPRYKITEKSQAVAFWCDPISGHATLYWYRQILGQGPELLVQFQDESVVDDSQLPKDRFSAERLKGVDSTLKIQPAELGDSAMYLCASSLVGYNARAAFFGQGTRLTVV.

CDR3 in DNA: TGTGCCAGCAGCCAAAGCATCGGACTAGCGGGAGAGACCCAGTACTTC. Translated, it gives CASSQSIGLAGETQYF. The chain employs TRBV3-1 (or the pseudogene TRBV3-2) and TRBJ2-5; the match to TRBD2 covers 11 bases. This CDR3 contains 16 residues. The trim removed 2 bases at V and 4 bases at J, leaving 6 bases unmatched. Germline CDR1 is LGHDT and CDR2 is YNNKEL (reference sequence).